A selection of T cell receptor beta chains follows, all from one sample in a study of T cells in localized non-small cell lung cancer. Some clones are missing from TCRdb's copy, which holds only in-frame ones; the method was immunoSEQ multiplex PCR. In the table there are fewer than 95,000 clones, roughly 91% of which are singletons. This material consisted of PBMCs, taken before any cancer treatment. These receptors all stem from a woman between 40 and 69 years old with stage II squamous cell lung carcinoma. CDR3s include the opening cysteine and the closing phenylalanine or tryptophan. The D gene is left open where the match is weak. Rows may omit the clone size; those that give it use once, few, many or a size class.

V	J	D	size	CDR3	DNA
TRBV5-1	TRBJ2-5	TRBD2	once	CASSFARTSGRAQETQYF	TGCGCCAGCAGCTTCGCTCGGACTAGCGGGAGGGCCCAAGAGACCCAGTACTTC
TRBV14	TRBJ1-6	TRBD1	NA	CASSQEDRANSPLHF	TGTGCCAGCAGCCAAGAAGACAGGGCTAATTCACCCCTCCACTTT
TRBV10-1	TRBJ2-4	TRBD1	NA	CASNRQGDHIQYF	TGCGCCAGCAACCGACAGGGAGACCACATTCAGTACTTC
TRBV5-1	TRBJ2-3	NA	NA	CASSPGGSDTQYF	TGCGCCAGCAGCCCTGGAGGTTCGGATACGCAGTATTTT
TRBV11-2	TRBJ2-2	TRBD1	NA	CASSLTGTGELFF	TGTGCCAGCAGCTTGACAGGGACCGGGGAGCTGTTTTTT
TRBV29-1	TRBJ1-5	NA	once	CSVGSSNQPQHF	TGCAGCGTTGGTAGCAGCAATCAGCCCCAGCATTTT
TRBV5-1	TRBJ2-1	TRBD2	NA	CASSSSSGTGYNEQFF	TGCGCCAGCAGCTCCTCTAGCGGGACGGGCTACAATGAGCAGTTCTTC
TRBV5-1	TRBJ1-6	NA	few	CASSLEGGYNSPLHF	TGCGCCAGCAGCTTGGAAGGGGGATATAATTCACCCCTCCACTTT
TRBV2	TRBJ2-7	TRBD2	once	CASSPGLAGGRGFYEQYF	TGTGCCAGCAGCCCGGGACTAGCGGGAGGGCGGGGGTTCTACGAGCAGTACTTC
TRBV5-4	TRBJ2-3	NA	NA	CASSSGIWVTDTQYF	TGTGCCAGCAGCTCGGGGATCTGGGTGACAGATACGCAGTATTTT
TRBV6-5	TRBJ2-7	NA	NA	CASSRLKQVHEQYF	TGTGCCAGCAGCCGACTAAAACAGGTCCACGAGCAGTACTTC
TRBV5-4	TRBJ1-6	TRBD1	once	CASSPGQEGKQRSPLHF	TGTGCCAGCAGTCCCGGACAGGAGGGGAAACAACGTTCACCCCTCCACTTT
TRBV7-2	TRBJ2-7	TRBD1	NA	CASSLNRGAYEQYF	TGTGCCAGCAGCTTGAACAGGGGGGCCTACGAGCAGTACTTC
TRBV30	TRBJ2-1	TRBD2	NA	CAWSVGLAGSVQFF	TGTGCCTGGAGTGTAGGGCTAGCGGGGTCTGTTCAGTTCTTC
TRBV30	TRBJ1-1	TRBD1	NA	CASLRGKGTEAFF	TGTGCCTCCCTCAGGGGGAAGGGCACTGAAGCTTTCTTT
TRBV21-1	TRBJ2-3	NA	NA	CASSTSGNTDTQYF	TGTGCCAGCAGCACTAGCGGGAACACAGATACGCAGTATTTT
TRBV6-6	TRBJ1-1	NA	once	CASSYQGWNTEAFF	TGTGCCAGCAGTTACCAGGGTTGGAACACTGAAGCTTTCTTT
TRBV5-5	TRBJ1-2	NA	NA	CASSSEGSAYGYTF	TGTGCCAGCAGCTCTGAGGGGTCCGCCTATGGCTACACCTTC
TRBV10-3	TRBJ1-3	TRBD1	NA	CATQPDRAAGNTIYF	TGTGCCACGCAGCCGGACAGGGCGGCTGGAAACACCATATATTTT
TRBV9	TRBJ2-1	NA	once	CASSVAVSRSSYNEQFF	TGTGCCAGCAGCGTAGCCGTCAGCCGATCCTCCTACAATGAGCAGTTCTTC
TRBV18	TRBJ1-5	TRBD1	NA	CASSPSTGGNQPQHF	TGTGCCAGCTCACCTTCGACAGGGGGCAATCAGCCCCAGCATTTT
TRBV6-4	TRBJ2-2	NA	NA	CATSNGLSGELFF	TGTGCCACCTCGAATGGACTTTCCGGGGAGCTGTTTTTT
TRBV28	TRBJ2-7	NA	NA	CASSPRTRSYEQYF	TGTGCCAGCAGTCCCCGGACGCGTTCCTACGAGCAGTACTTC
TRBV11-1	TRBJ2-5	TRBD1	NA	CASSSRKDRSRETQYF	TGTGCCAGCAGCTCAAGAAAGGACAGGTCTCGGGAGACCCAGTACTTC
TRBV19	TRBJ2-3	TRBD2	NA	CASSLAGAPDTQYF	TGTGCCAGTAGTCTAGCGGGGGCCCCAGATACGCAGTATTTT
TRBV15	TRBJ1-2	NA	NA	CATSLWSSEPRDYGYTF	TGTGCCACCAGCCTTTGGTCTTCGGAGCCGAGGGACTATGGCTACACCTTC
TRBV7-9	TRBJ2-7	NA	NA	CASSQRSYEQYF	TGTGCCAGCAGCCAGCGGAGCTACGAGCAGTACTTC
TRBV14	TRBJ2-6	NA	NA	CASSQVLLDVTHSGANVLTF	TGTGCCAGCAGCCAAGTCCTGCTCGACGTTACTCACTCTGGGGCCAACGTCCTGACTTTC
TRBV9	TRBJ2-3	NA	NA	CASSVGGTVITDTQYF	TGTGCCAGCAGCGTAGGGGGGACCGTGATCACAGATACGCAGTATTTT
TRBV11-1	TRBJ2-2	NA	NA	CASSLVRGMNTGELFF	TGTGCCAGCAGCTTAGTGAGGGGGATGAACACCGGGGAGCTGTTTTTT
TRBV5-1	TRBJ2-3	NA	few	CASSLEGTDTQYF	TGCGCCAGCAGCTTGGAGGGCACAGATACGCAGTATTTT
TRBV7-6	TRBJ2-6	NA	NA	CASSPGGGNVLTF	TGTGCCAGCAGCCCTGGGGGAGGCAACGTCCTGACTTTC
TRBV27	TRBJ2-7	TRBD2	NA	CASSPGRGGSYEQYF	TGTGCCAGCAGTCCAGGGCGGGGGGGTTCCTACGAGCAGTACTTC
TRBV6-5	TRBJ2-7	TRBD1	NA	CASRRGLMYEQYF	TGTGCCAGCCGCAGGGGGCTGATGTACGAGCAGTACTTC
TRBV10-3	TRBJ1-4	NA	NA	CAIGGVGTGGKLFF	TGTGCCATCGGGGGAGTTGGAACCGGGGGAAAACTGTTTTTT
TRBV5-1	TRBJ1-6	NA	NA	CASSSRDNSPLHF	TGCGCCAGCAGCTCCAGGGATAATTCACCCCTCCACTTT
TRBV19	TRBJ2-1	TRBD1	once	CASSIVRQGSYNEQFF	TGTGCCAGTAGTATAGTCCGACAGGGATCCTACAATGAGCAGTTCTTC
TRBV5-4	TRBJ1-2	NA	NA	CASSLEPTYGYTF	TGTGCCAGCAGCTTGGAACCGACCTATGGCTACACCTTC
TRBV19	TRBJ1-5	TRBD1	NA	CASREQGWDQPQHF	TGTGCCAGTAGGGAACAGGGGTGGGATCAGCCCCAGCATTTT
TRBV27	TRBJ2-7	NA	NA	CASSGGFYEQYF	TGTGCCAGCAGTGGGGGCTTCTACGAGCAGTACTTC
TRBV9	TRBJ2-1	NA	NA	CASSVVAGPAYNEQFF	TGTGCCAGCAGCGTAGTCGCGGGTCCCGCCTACAATGAGCAGTTCTTC
TRBV28	TRBJ1-5	NA	NA	CASSGRIRPQHF	TGTGCCAGCAGTGGGAGGATCAGGCCCCAGCATTTT
TRBV28	TRBJ1-6	NA	once	CASSNEVGHSPLHF	TGTGCCAGCAGCAACGAGGTGGGTCATTCACCCCTCCACTTT
TRBV13	TRBJ2-7	TRBD1	NA	CASSLGVGTGEYF	TGTGCCAGCAGCTTGGGGGTTGGGACAGGGGAGTACTTC
TRBV5-1	TRBJ1-1	NA	NA	CASSLQALMNTEAFF	TGCGCCAGCAGCTTACAGGCCCTGATGAACACTGAAGCTTTCTTT
TRBV5-1	TRBJ2-7	TRBD1	NA	CASSLPGQGARSEQYF	TGCGCCAGCAGCCTCCCGGGACAGGGGGCGCGCAGCGAGCAGTACTTC
TRBV2	TRBJ1-4	NA	NA	CASSDGASEKLFF	TGTGCCAGCAGTGATGGGGCGTCTGAAAAACTGTTTTTT
TRBV7-6	TRBJ2-7	TRBD2	NA	CASSLGGSKVSYEQYF	TGTGCCAGCAGCTTGGGGGGGAGCAAAGTGTCCTACGAGCAGTACTTC
TRBV5-1	TRBJ2-1	NA	NA	CASSLFLGRDYNEQFF	TGCGCCAGCAGCTTGTTTTTGGGGCGGGACTACAATGAGCAGTTCTTC
TRBV5-1	TRBJ1-3	NA	NA	CASRNPGTPGTIYF	TGCGCCAGCAGAAATCCCGGGACCCCGGGCACCATATATTTT
TRBV6-5	TRBJ1-1	NA	NA	CASRGHPNTEAFF	TGTGCCAGCAGGGGACACCCGAACACTGAAGCTTTCTTT